The 3 T cell receptor beta chains in this list originate from one sample, sequenced in a study of identical twins. TCRdb reanalysed the 5' RACE reads using MiXCR and keeps one entry per CDR3 protein. The sample includes about 730,000 distinct CDR3 sequences, 21% seen only once; the top ten take more than 4%. These data were also filed under a second study, of T cells expressing NK-cell markers.

Sequencing input: PBMCs. The receptors here all came from a woman aged 18-30 years in good health.

This clonotype was counted between two and nine times. The gene calls are TRBV11-2 and TRBJ2-2, with TRBD1 matching over 8 bases. The CDR3 spans 19 residues. J lost 2 bases, V lost 4 bases, and 15 bases had no gene match. From germline, CDR1 is SGHAT and CDR2 FQNNGV. DNA of the CDR3: TGTGCCAGCAGCTCCTCACAGGACAGGGTGGAAAGAAACACCGGGGAGCTGTTTTTT. Protein sequence: CASSSSQDRVERNTGELFF. Variable domain in full (rest from reference TRBV11-2 and TRBJ2-2): EAGVAQSPRYKIIEKRQSVAFWCNPISGHATLYWYQQILGQGPKLLIQFQNNGVVDDSQLPKDRFSAERLKGVDSTLKIQPAKLEDSAVYLCASSSSQDRVERNTGELFFGEGSRLTVL.

The chain couples TRBV6-9 to TRBJ2-1, with D unresolved. The length of the CDR3 is 11 residues. Per germline, CDR1 MNHGY and CDR2 SVAAGI. Trimming cost V 6 bases and J 16 bases, with 16 bases left between them. The CDR3 loop reads CASRPPAQDFF. The CDR3 bases are TGTGCCAGCAGACCGCCGGCCCAGGATTTCTTC.

This CDR3 is CASSLSPVGELFF. The CDR3, as DNA: TGTGCCAGCAGCTTGTCTCCGGTCGGGGAGCTGTTTTTT. The V call is TRBV5-4, the J call TRBJ2-2, with no clear D. The CDR3 consists of 13 residues. Germline-derived CDR1 and CDR2 are SGHNT and YYREEE (reference sequence). Deletions cut 1 base from V and 7 bases from J, with 8 bases between.